This T cell receptor beta chain was found in a study of cytotoxic CD8 clonotypes in ibrutinib-treated CLL. Study information: On average, each sample had about 260,000 productive templates and approximately 100,000 productive rearrangements. Study-level points and caveats: Clonality correlated strongly with circulating CD8+ T cells and exceeded age-matched healthy donors at baseline. Private clonotypes, not public ones, expanded at ibrutinib response. Clonality rose at ibrutinib response, held steady in sustained remission, and fell toward baseline at progression.

The CDR3 loop spans 13 amino acids. Germline V CDR1 and CDR2: LNHNV, YYDKDF (reference sequence). The V gene end was trimmed by 6 bases and the J gene end by 5 bases; junction bases not matched to a gene: 6. About this clone itself: Its antigen is as yet unknown.

Produced via immunoSEQ multiplex PCR; TCRdb's table is partial and in-frame only. The data contain 130,000 to 150,000 clones, roughly 83% of them seen just once; the ten biggest clones take up about 13%. This chain uses TRBV15 with TRBJ2-5; 7 bases match TRBD2. The sequencing used PBMCs, collected after 12 months of ibrutinib treatment. The clonotype was recovered from a human donor with chronic lymphocytic leukemia. CDR3 DNA: TGTGCCACCAGAGGGAGGGCCCGGGAGACCCAGTACTTC. Translating gives CATRGRARETQYF.